The rows below give T cell receptor beta chains drawn from one sample of a study of early T cells in non-severe SARS-CoV-2 infection. From the 5' RACE reads, TCRdb called clonotypes with MiXCR, one entry per CDR3 protein. This table holds roughly 26,000 distinct CDR3 sequences, roughly 5.3% found once. Sequences were obtained from whole blood. The receptors were gathered from an adult who was a healthcare worker with PCR-confirmed SARS-CoV-2 infection or an uninfected control (not recorded which). CDR3s include the opening cysteine and the closing phenylalanine or tryptophan. A D gene is named only where the DNA matches it firmly. Clone size is shown for a subset of rows, as once, few, many or a class of expanded clone.

j_gene: TRBJ1-1; v_gene: TRBV5-6; abundance: many; d_gene: -; CDR3nt: TGTGCCAGCAGCTTCGGGGGGGCTGAAGCTTTCTTT; CDR3aa: CASSFGGAEAFF
j_gene: TRBJ1-1; v_gene: TRBV18; abundance: many; d_gene: -; CDR3nt: TGTGCCAGCTCACCAAAAAGGAACACTGAAGCTTTCTTT; CDR3aa: CASSPKRNTEAFF
j_gene: TRBJ2-5; v_gene: TRBV2; abundance: -; d_gene: TRBD1; CDR3nt: TGTGCCAACCAACTGACAGGGGTGGCGACCCAGTACTTC; CDR3aa: CANQLTGVATQYF
j_gene: TRBJ1-6; v_gene: TRBV9; abundance: -; d_gene: -; CDR3nt: TGTGCCAGCAGCGTAGGGAATTCACCCCTCCACTTT; CDR3aa: CASSVGNSPLHF
j_gene: TRBJ1-6; v_gene: TRBV6-5; abundance: -; d_gene: -; CDR3nt: TGTGCCAGCAGTTCGCAGGGGAATTCATCCCTCCACTTT; CDR3aa: CASSSQGNSSLHF
j_gene: TRBJ1-4; v_gene: TRBV7-6; abundance: -; d_gene: -; CDR3nt: TGTGCCAGCAGCTTAGCGCCCGGGAATGAGGAAAAACTGTTTTTT; CDR3aa: CASSLAPGNEEKLFF
j_gene: TRBJ1-6; v_gene: TRBV6-5; abundance: many; d_gene: -; CDR3nt: TGTGCCAGCAGCGGCAGGGATTTGGATTCACCCCTCCACTTT; CDR3aa: CASSGRDLDSPLHF
j_gene: TRBJ2-1; v_gene: TRBV7-9; abundance: many; d_gene: -; CDR3nt: TGTGCCAGCAGCTTAGGGATTCAGAAGCAGTTCTTC; CDR3aa: CASSLGIQKQFF
j_gene: TRBJ1-3; v_gene: TRBV18; abundance: many; d_gene: -; CDR3nt: TGTGCCAGCTCACCAGTTGTGGAGACCATATATTTT; CDR3aa: CASSPVVETIYF
j_gene: TRBJ2-1; v_gene: TRBV27; abundance: many; d_gene: -; CDR3nt: TGTGCCAGCAGTTTTGTAGGGGGCAATGAGCAGTTCTTC; CDR3aa: CASSFVGGNEQFF
j_gene: TRBJ2-1; v_gene: TRBV7-6; abundance: many; d_gene: TRBD2; CDR3nt: TGTGCCAGCAGCTTAGAGCGGGGGGCCTACACGAATGAGCAGTTCTTC; CDR3aa: CASSLERGAYTNEQFF
j_gene: TRBJ1-6; v_gene: TRBV9; abundance: few; d_gene: -; CDR3nt: TGTGCCAGCAGCGTGGCAGGGGAAGGTTCACCCCTCCACTTT; CDR3aa: CASSVAGEGSPLHF
j_gene: TRBJ2-3; v_gene: TRBV9; abundance: many; d_gene: -; CDR3nt: TGTGCCAGCAGCTTCTTTGGGGCCATGGGCACAGATACGCAGTATTTT; CDR3aa: CASSFFGAMGTDTQYF
j_gene: TRBJ1-2; v_gene: TRBV18; abundance: many; d_gene: TRBD1; CDR3nt: TGTGCCAGCTCCGGACAGGCTCCCGATGGCTACACCTTC; CDR3aa: CASSGQAPDGYTF
j_gene: TRBJ2-3; v_gene: TRBV2; abundance: many; d_gene: TRBD2; CDR3nt: TGTGCCAGCATGGAAGCGGGAATAGATACGCAGTATTTT; CDR3aa: CASMEAGIDTQYF
j_gene: TRBJ2-7; v_gene: TRBV7-8; abundance: many; d_gene: -; CDR3nt: TGTGCCAGCAGCTTTACGCGGGTCCACGAGCAGTACTTC; CDR3aa: CASSFTRVHEQYF
j_gene: TRBJ2-5; v_gene: TRBV10-3; abundance: few; d_gene: -; CDR3nt: TGTGCCATCAGTGGAAGCTTTAGCGGACAAGAGACCCAGTACTTC; CDR3aa: CAISGSFSGQETQYF
j_gene: TRBJ1-1; v_gene: TRBV27; abundance: medium-sized; d_gene: -; CDR3nt: TGTGCCAGCAGTTCCCCTGGGCAGGGTAACACTGAAGCTTTCTTT; CDR3aa: CASSSPGQGNTEAFF
j_gene: TRBJ2-7; v_gene: TRBV25-1; abundance: many; d_gene: -; CDR3nt: TGTGCCAGCAGAGGGGACGGGACCTACGAGCAGTACTTC; CDR3aa: CASRGDGTYEQYF
j_gene: TRBJ1-1; v_gene: TRBV29-1; abundance: many; d_gene: TRBD1; CDR3nt: TGCAGCGTTGGACAGGGAGGGCACACTGAAGCTTTCTTT; CDR3aa: CSVGQGGHTEAFF
j_gene: TRBJ2-7; v_gene: TRBV12-3/TRBV12-4; abundance: many; d_gene: -; CDR3nt: TGTGCCAGCAGCTCCCGTGGGGAGCAGTACTTC; CDR3aa: CASSSRGEQYF
j_gene: TRBJ2-7; v_gene: TRBV12-5; abundance: many; d_gene: TRBD2; CDR3nt: TGTGCTAGTGGTTTGGTAGGGACTACCTCCTACGAGCAGTACTTC; CDR3aa: CASGLVGTTSYEQYF
j_gene: TRBJ1-1; v_gene: TRBV5-1; abundance: many; d_gene: TRBD1; CDR3nt: TGCGCCAGCAGCTCCCTCCTGGGACAGGGGGCGGGGGACACTGAAGCTTTCTTT; CDR3aa: CASSSLLGQGAGDTEAFF
j_gene: TRBJ2-5; v_gene: TRBV5-1; abundance: many; d_gene: TRBD1; CDR3nt: TGCGCCAGCAGCGTCTCAGGGGGCTGGCGAGAGACCCAGTACTTC; CDR3aa: CASSVSGGWRETQYF
j_gene: TRBJ2-3; v_gene: TRBV6-1; abundance: few; d_gene: TRBD2; CDR3nt: TGTGCCAGCGGGAGGGAGCCCCTTAGCACAGATACGCAGTATTTT; CDR3aa: CASGREPLSTDTQYF
j_gene: TRBJ1-5; v_gene: TRBV7-9; abundance: many; d_gene: -; CDR3nt: TGTGCCAGCAGCTTATCCCAGGGGAGCAATCAGCCCCAGCATTTT; CDR3aa: CASSLSQGSNQPQHF
j_gene: TRBJ2-1; v_gene: TRBV7-9; abundance: many; d_gene: -; CDR3nt: TGTGCCAGCAGCTTAGCGGGGGTAGGCAATGAGCAGTTCTTC; CDR3aa: CASSLAGVGNEQFF
j_gene: TRBJ1-6; v_gene: TRBV13; abundance: many; d_gene: -; CDR3nt: TGTGCCAGCAGCTTAGACCCAGGGCCCTCCTATAATTCACCCCTCCACTTT; CDR3aa: CASSLDPGPSYNSPLHF
j_gene: TRBJ2-3; v_gene: TRBV12-3/TRBV12-4; abundance: -; d_gene: TRBD1; CDR3nt: TGTGCCAGCAGTTTAGTCCGGACAGGGCGCACAGATACGCAGTATTTT; CDR3aa: CASSLVRTGRTDTQYF
j_gene: TRBJ1-2; v_gene: TRBV28; abundance: many; d_gene: -; CDR3nt: TGTGCCAGCACCCGGACAGACTTTATGGGCTACACCTTC; CDR3aa: CASTRTDFMGYTF
j_gene: TRBJ1-6; v_gene: TRBV5-4; abundance: -; d_gene: -; CDR3nt: TGTGCCAGCAGCTCCGGGGGCAGGTACTCCTATAATTCACCCCTCCACTTT; CDR3aa: CASSSGGRYSYNSPLHF
j_gene: TRBJ1-3; v_gene: TRBV9; abundance: many; d_gene: -; CDR3nt: TGTGCCAGCAGCCCCGGGTCGGGAAACACCATATATTTT; CDR3aa: CASSPGSGNTIYF